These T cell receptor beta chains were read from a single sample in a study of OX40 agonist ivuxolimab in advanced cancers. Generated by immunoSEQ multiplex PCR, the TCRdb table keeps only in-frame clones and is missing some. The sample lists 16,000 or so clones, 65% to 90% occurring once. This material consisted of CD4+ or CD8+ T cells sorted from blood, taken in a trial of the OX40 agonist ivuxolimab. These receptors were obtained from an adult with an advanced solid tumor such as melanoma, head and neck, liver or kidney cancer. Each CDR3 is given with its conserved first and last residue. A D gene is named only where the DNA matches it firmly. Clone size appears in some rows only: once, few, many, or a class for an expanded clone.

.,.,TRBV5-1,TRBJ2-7,CASSLSQGQNEQYF,TGCGCCAGCAGCTTATCACAGGGTCAGAACGAGCAGTACTTC
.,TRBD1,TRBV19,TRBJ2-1,CASQDRGTEYNEQFF,TGTGCCAGTCAGGATAGGGGGACAGAATACAATGAGCAGTTCTTC
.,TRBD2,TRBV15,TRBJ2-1,CATSLWGRDNHEQFF,TGTGCCACCAGCCTTTGGGGGAGGGATAACCATGAGCAGTTCTTC
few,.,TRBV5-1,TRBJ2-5,CASSLEASATIRETQYF,TGCGCCAGCAGCTTGGAGGCTAGCGCGACAATAAGGGAGACCCAGTACTTC
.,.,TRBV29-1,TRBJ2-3,CSVGVRGTPTDTQYF,TGCAGCGTTGGAGTCCGGGGAACCCCCACAGATACGCAGTATTTT
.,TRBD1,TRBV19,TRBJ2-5,CASRDRGRGETQYF,TGTGCCAGCCGGGACAGGGGGCGGGGGGAGACCCAGTACTTC
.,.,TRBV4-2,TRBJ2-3,CASSQDATRTDTQYF,TGTGCCAGCAGCCAAGATGCGACTCGGACAGATACGCAGTATTTT
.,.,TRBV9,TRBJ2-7,CASSVAGYPSYEQYF,TGTGCCAGCAGCGTAGCTGGTTACCCCTCCTACGAGCAGTACTTC
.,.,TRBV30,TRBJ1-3,CAGMGDRLLDTIYF,TGTGCCGGTATGGGAGACAGGCTGTTGGACACCATATATTTT
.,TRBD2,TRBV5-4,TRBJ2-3,CASSGGTSGTHTQYF,TGTGCCAGCAGCGGAGGGACTAGCGGGACCCATACGCAGTATTTT
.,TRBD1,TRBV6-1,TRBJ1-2,CASSDGTTGSSGYTF,TGTGCCAGCAGTGATGGGACGACAGGGTCCAGTGGCTACACCTTC
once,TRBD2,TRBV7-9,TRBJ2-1,CASSLSGRVSQQFF,TGTGCCAGCAGCCTTAGCGGGAGGGTCAGCCAGCAGTTCTTC
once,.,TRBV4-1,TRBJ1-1,CASSQDLGAKHFF,TGCGCCAGCAGCCAAGATTTAGGGGCTAAACATTTCTTT
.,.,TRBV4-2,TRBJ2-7,CASSPGRSDYEQYF,TGTGCCAGCAGCCCGGGGCGGTCGGACTACGAGCAGTACTTC
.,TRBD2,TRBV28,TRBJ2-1,CASKFAGGGSGEQFF,TGTGCCAGCAAGTTTGCGGGAGGAGGAAGCGGTGAGCAGTTCTTC
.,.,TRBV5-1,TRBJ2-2,CASNPGGATGELFF,TGCGCCAGCAACCCAGGGGGGGCCACCGGGGAGCTGTTTTTT
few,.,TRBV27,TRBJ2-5,CASSSRARPETQYF,TGTGCCAGCAGCTCTAGGGCCCGCCCGGAGACCCAGTACTTC
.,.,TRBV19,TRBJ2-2,CASRIDLTGELFF,TGTGCCAGTAGGATCGATCTCACCGGGGAGCTGTTTTTT
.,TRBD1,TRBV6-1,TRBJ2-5,CASSQTGPWETQYF,TGTGCCAGCAGTCAGACAGGGCCGTGGGAGACCCAGTACTTC
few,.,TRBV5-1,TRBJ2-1,CASSLGQENNEQFF,TGCGCCAGCAGCTTGGGACAGGAGAACAATGAGCAGTTCTTC
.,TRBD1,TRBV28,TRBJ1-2,CASSRDREGYGYTF,TGTGCCAGCAGTCGGGACAGGGAAGGCTATGGCTACACCTTC
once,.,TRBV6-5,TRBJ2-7,CASSYSTRMRDEQYF,TGTGCCAGCAGTTACTCGACCCGGATGCGGGACGAGCAGTACTTC
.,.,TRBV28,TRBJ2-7,CASSLYPYGEQYF,TGTGCCAGCAGTTTATACCCTTACGGCGAGCAGTACTTC
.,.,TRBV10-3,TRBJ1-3,CAIKIDSGNTIYF,TGTGCCATCAAGATTGACTCTGGAAACACCATATATTTT
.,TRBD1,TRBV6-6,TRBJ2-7,CASSPGTGYEQYF,TGTGCCAGCAGTCCCGGGACAGGCTACGAGCAGTACTTC
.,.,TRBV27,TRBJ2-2,CASSFQGLPSGELFF,TGTGCCAGCAGTTTCCAGGGTCTCCCTTCCGGGGAGCTGTTTTTT
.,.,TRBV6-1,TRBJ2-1,CASAWTVNNEQFF,TGTGCCAGCGCATGGACAGTTAACAATGAGCAGTTCTTC
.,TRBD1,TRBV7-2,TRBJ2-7,CASSSLTGVSYEQYF,TGTGCCAGCAGCTCCCTGACAGGGGTTTCCTACGAGCAGTACTTC
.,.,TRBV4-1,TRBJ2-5,CASSNGPGEGETQYF,TGCGCCAGCAGCAATGGACCAGGGGAGGGAGAGACCCAGTACTTC
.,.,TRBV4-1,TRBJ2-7,CASSQISGEQYF,TGCGCCAGCAGCCAGATATCCGGCGAGCAGTACTTC
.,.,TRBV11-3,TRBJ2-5,CASSLRVGETQYF,TGTGCCAGCAGCCTGCGGGTCGGGGAGACCCAGTACTTC
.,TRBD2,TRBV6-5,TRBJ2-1,CASSPSGSSYNEQFF,TGTGCCAGCAGCCCTAGCGGGAGCTCCTACAATGAGCAGTTCTTC
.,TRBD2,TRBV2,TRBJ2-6,CASRGGSGANVLTF,TGTGCCAGTCGGGGGGGATCTGGGGCCAACGTCCTGACTTTC
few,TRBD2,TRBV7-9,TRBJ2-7,CASTQAGGSYEQYF,TGTGCCAGCACCCAAGCGGGAGGGAGCTACGAGCAGTACTTC
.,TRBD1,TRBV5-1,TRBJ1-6,CASRPGQGSSPLHF,TGCGCCAGCAGGCCCGGACAGGGTTCGTCACCCCTCCACTTT
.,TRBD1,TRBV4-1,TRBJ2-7,CASSQVPGQYLDEQYF,TGCGCCAGCAGCCAGGTCCCGGGACAGTACTTAGACGAGCAGTACTTC
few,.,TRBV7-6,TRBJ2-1,CASSRDDAAGAGEQFF,TGTGCCAGCAGCCGCGACGACGCTGCGGGCGCGGGTGAGCAGTTCTTC
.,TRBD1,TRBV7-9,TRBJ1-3,CASSTRQGANTIYF,TGTGCCAGCAGCACCCGACAGGGGGCTAACACCATATATTTT
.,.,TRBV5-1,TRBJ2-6,CASSFTGSGANVLTF,TGCGCCAGCAGCTTTACAGGCTCTGGGGCCAACGTCCTGACTTTC
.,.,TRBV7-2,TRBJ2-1,CASSLGPGEQFF,TGTGCCAGCAGCTTAGGCCCTGGTGAGCAGTTCTTC
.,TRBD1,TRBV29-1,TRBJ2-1,CSGGQAATYEQFF,TGCAGCGGGGGACAGGCGGCGACGTATGAGCAGTTCTTC
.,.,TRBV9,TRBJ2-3,CASSSLTDTQYF,TGTGCCAGCAGCTCCCTCACAGATACGCAGTATTTT
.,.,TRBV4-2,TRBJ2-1,CASSQEARVNEQFF,TGTGCCAGCAGCCAAGAGGCCAGGGTTAATGAGCAGTTCTTC
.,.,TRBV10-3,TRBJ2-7,CAISGGQVYEQYF,TGTGCCATCAGTGGAGGTCAGGTATACGAGCAGTACTTC
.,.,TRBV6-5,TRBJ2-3,CASSYSSSMPDTQYF,TGTGCCAGCAGTTACTCGAGCTCCATGCCGGATACGCAGTATTTT
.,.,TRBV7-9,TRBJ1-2,CASSLKAGALLYGYTF,TGTGCCAGCAGCCTCAAAGCAGGGGCGCTTCTCTATGGCTACACCTTC
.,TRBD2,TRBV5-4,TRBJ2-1,CAGRLGRANEQFF,TGTGCCGGACGCCTCGGGAGGGCCAATGAGCAGTTCTTC
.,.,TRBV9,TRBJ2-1,CASSVEGYNEQFF,TGTGCCAGCAGCGTAGAGGGTTACAATGAGCAGTTCTTC
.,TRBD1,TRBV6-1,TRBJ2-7,CASSARGTGSGYEQYF,TGTGCCAGCAGTGCCCGAGGGACAGGGTCCGGCTACGAGCAGTACTTC